This T cell receptor beta chain derives from a study of T cell clonality in common variable immunodeficiency (dated by TCRdb to between 2014 and 2017). Broader findings and caveats from the paper: The authors noted that sequencing repertoires of T cell subpopulations would be needed to clarify what caused the increased clonality in CVID. Correlations between repertoire features and clinical complications were limited by patient heterogeneity within the CVID cohort. Fewer TCRbeta clones were shared among CVID subjects than among healthy controls (p < 0.0001). Despite equal DNA input, controls averaged roughly 84,000 unique sequences per sample versus about 31,547 in CVID samples. Compared with healthy controls, CVID subjects showed increased TCRbeta clonality (t-test p = 0.018), a feature most characteristic of about a third of subjects. Fewer deletions and N-nucleotide insertions were reportedly observed in CVID TCRbeta sequences, and highly modified clones with 13 or more V deletions were reportedly absent from CVID TCRbeta sequences.

Standard criteria were used to diagnose CVID, namely serum IgG, IgA and/or IgM reduced below the normal range together with specific antibody deficiency. There were over 40 subjects in the CVID group (around 29 male and about 15 female), ranging in age from roughly 9 to 65 years, with a mean age of 40. Both CVID patients and healthy controls were predominantly of Caucasian heritage. At the time of study participation, every CVID subject had been on replacement immunoglobulin therapy for one year or longer. When blood was collected, none of the CVID subjects were ill or on immunomodulatory or immunosuppressive medication. Heparinized peripheral whole blood samples of about 5 to 9 ml were collected from each donor. Genomic DNA from adults with common variable immune deficiency (CVID) and from healthy adult controls was used to sequence TCRbeta CDR3 repertoires. Diluted blood was subjected to density centrifugation over Hypaque 1077 or Ficoll-Paque for isolation of peripheral blood mononuclear cells. Unsorted mononuclear cells served as the source of genomic DNA, which was extracted either by Qiagen column purification or by a centrifugation-based method.

CVID samples and control samples contributed equivalent amounts of genomic DNA as sequencing input. For every sample, a 60 bp segment covering the rearranged TCRbeta CDR3 region was amplified and then sequenced. The immunoSEQ assay, a bias-corrected multiplex PCR combined with high-throughput sequencing, was used for TCRbeta amplification. The authors' analysis ran thus. Each unique nucleotide sequence was treated as a clone and annotated with V, D and J genes, copy number and frequency. Sequences were labeled productive if in frame, and non-productive if out of frame or containing stop codons. As previously described, Shannon's entropy was used to calculate clonality. The predicted amino acid sequences of productive clones were used to derive the mean CDR3 Kyte-Doolittle hydropathy. Hierarchical clustering of scaled V gene usage was performed with the R hclust function using Manhattan distance and complete linkage. Sharing of clones by CDR3 amino acid sequence was evaluated by resampling 12 repertoires per group over 100 rounds. The repertoires were screened for approximately 72 published EBV-specific TCRbeta sequences and roughly 250 published CMV-specific TCRbeta sequences. A couple of CVID samples that yielded fewer than 10,000 sequences were excluded from the analysis, so roughly 42 CVID repertoires were retained. TCRdb's version of the immuneACCESS table is confined to in-frame rearrangements and falls short of the full clone set. An unresolved V gene accounts for under half of the shortfall where checked; the remainder is of unknown origin. Clonal size and the V and J genes are those of that table, whereas D and trimming came from the DNA. This sample holds roughly 20,000 clones in total, without any singletons. The ten largest clones add up to around 2.5% of the sample.

By its share of the sample, this clone is medium-sized (0.01 to 0.1%). No antigen is known for it. Sequences were obtained from peripheral blood mononuclear cells. The TCR comes from a human donor with common variable immunodeficiency.

The CDR3 region reads CASSLGGQGNGYTF. The part of the CDR3 DNA that was read is TGTGCCAGCAGCTTAGGAGGGCAGGGTAACGGC. Here the chain combines TRBV5-4 and TRBJ1-2; a tentative D call is TRBD1 (5 bases match). The read halts 3 residues ahead of the CDR3 end, with the missing end drawn from the germline J gene. The germline V gene (reference sequence) gives CDR1 as SGHNT and CDR2 as YYREEE. Reading from cysteine to phenylalanine, the CDR3 counts 14 amino acids. Part of the CDR3 DNA is given, 33 bases translated from base 1.